Shown below are 23 T cell receptor beta chains from a single sample sequenced in a study of cytomegalovirus exposure and HLA in healthy donors. The primer mix had 60 Vbeta and 13 Jbeta primers. The data were produced by immunoSEQ multiplex PCR, yet TCRdb's version contains in-frame clones alone and is incomplete. Of over 150,000 clones listed, 80% are singletons. Sequenced: PBMCs. The receptor set was obtained from a woman aged 50 to 65 in good health and CMV-seronegative.

The chain recombines TRBV11-2 with TRBJ1-1, with TRBD1 matching 9 bases. This CDR3 is built from 15 residues. Germline CDR1 reads SGHAT; CDR2 reads FQNNGV. V lost 5 bases, J lost 5 bases, and 9 bases stayed unmatched. The CDR3 DNA is TGTGCCAGCAGCCTACAGGCGACAGGGGGAACTGAAGCTTTCTTT. Translation gives CASSLQATGGTEAFF.

This rearrangement joins TRBV4-3 to TRBJ1-2, with a tentative D call TRBD1 (5 bases). Germline loops: CDR1 LGHNA, CDR2 YSLEER. The V end lost 4 bases, the J end lost 1 base, and 13 bases lay between the germline ends. The CDR3 totals 15 residues. CDR3 nucleotides: TGCGCCAGCAGCCCTAGACAGATCCTTAACTATGGCTACACCTTC. Its protein product is CASSPRQILNYGYTF.

This chain links TRBV5-8 with TRBJ2-7; TRBD1 matches at 7 bases. This CDR3 has 14 amino acids. Germline CDR1 and CDR2: SGHTS and YDEGEE. V gave up 4 bases and J gave up 1 base; unmatched junction bases: 5. Here the CDR3 DNA reads TGTGCCAGCAGCCTGGGACAGAAATCCTACGAGCAGTACTTC. It is translated as CASSLGQKSYEQYF.

This clone was seen only a few times. The chain uses TRBV30 and TRBJ1-1, with D tentatively TRBD1 (5 bases). This CDR3 spans 15 amino acids. Germline CDR1 and CDR2: GTSNPN and SVGIG (reference sequence). Trimming left V 3 bases short and J 0 bases short, with 14 bases between. The CDR3 bases are TGTGCCTGGAGCCGCGCAGGGTCGATGAACACTGAAGCTTTCTTT. Protein product: CAWSRAGSMNTEAFF. The full variable domain, rest sourced from reference TRBV30 and TRBJ1-1, is SQTIHQWPATLVQPVGSPLSLECTVEGTSNPNLYWYRQAAGRGLQLLFYSVGIGQISSEVPQNLSASRPQDRQFILSSKKLLLSDSGFYLCAWSRAGSMNTEAFFGQGTRLTVV.

This chain connects TRBV7-9 to TRBJ2-5, with D possibly being TRBD2 (5 bases). The CDR3 is 14 residues long. From germline, CDR1 is SEHNR and CDR2 FQNEAQ (reference sequence). Trimming removed 1 base at V and 5 bases at J, with 11 bases between. Here the CDR3 reads CASSLVKTGETQYF. The CDR3, as DNA: TGTGCCAGCAGCTTAGTGAAAACGGGGGAGACCCAGTACTTC. Supplemented by reference TRBV7-9 and TRBJ2-5, the full variable domain reads DTGVSQNPRHKITKRGQNVTFRCDPISEHNRLYWYRQTLGQGPEFLTYFQNEAQLEKSRLLSDRFSAERPKGSFSTLEIQRTEQGDSAMYLCASSLVKTGETQYFGPGTRLLVL.

This sequence joins TRBV6-5 and TRBJ1-4; tentative D call: TRBD1 (5 bases). Trimming pared 2 bases from V and 5 bases from J, leaving 12 bases between. There are 15 residues in the CDR3. Germline CDR1 and CDR2: MNHEY and SVGAGI. CDR3 sequence reads: CASSYLRGENEKLFF. CDR3 sequence (DNA): TGTGCCAGCAGTTACCTCCGGGGGGAAAATGAAAAACTGTTTTTT.

V is TRBV7-9 and J is TRBJ1-1; 7 bases are a match to TRBD1. Trimming at V came to 4 bases and at J to 0 bases, leaving 5 bases not matched to a gene. This CDR3 is built from 15 residues. The germline V gene encodes CDR1 SEHNR and CDR2 FQNEAQ (reference sequence). DNA for the CDR3: TGTGCCAGCAGCTCCGGGACAGATATGAACACTGAAGCTTTCTTT. Amino acids: CASSSGTDMNTEAFF.

The CDR3 sequence: CASGLARGGSSYNEQFF. CDR3 DNA: TGTGCTAGTGGTTTGGCTAGGGGGGGCAGCTCCTACAATGAGCAGTTCTTC. The genes are TRBV12-5 and TRBJ2-1; perhaps TRBD2 as D (7 bases). The V end was cut by 1 base, the J end by 0 bases, with 13 bases between. Germline CDR1 reads LGHNT; CDR2 reads FRNRAP. CDR3 length: 17 amino acids.

Concerning this clone itself: The germline gene is not matched at one end of the junction; a read error may be the cause. This chain connects TRBV7-9 to TRBJ1-5; D uncertain. Germline V gene lookup returns CDR1 SEHNR and CDR2 FQNEAQ (reference sequence). The CDR3 runs 12 residues. The CDR3 loop is CSSSLVSQPQHF. DNA for the CDR3: TGTTCCAGCAGCTTAGTCTCCCAGCCCCAGCATTTT.

The chain carries TRBV7-2 and TRBJ2-7, with D tentatively TRBD2 (6 bases). Deletions cut 0 bases from V and 2 bases from J, with 8 bases between. The CDR3 covers 14 residues. Germline CDR1 SGHTA, CDR2 FQGNSA. The CDR3 loop reads CASSLASGPYEQYF. The CDR3 DNA follows: TGTGCCAGCAGCTTAGCTAGCGGTCCCTACGAGCAGTACTTC.

This clone was observed a single time. This same CDR3 is encoded by further DNA sequences in the sample. This chain uses TRBV30 with TRBJ1-1, with TRBD1 matching 7 bases. This CDR3 has 13 residues. In germline, CDR1 is GTSNPN, CDR2 SVGIG (reference sequence). V dropped 0 bases and J dropped 3; count of bases not matched to a gene: 1. For the CDR3, the DNA is TGTGCCTGGAGTGTCAGGGGGGACACTGAAGCTTTCTTT. Its protein is CAWSVRGDTEAFF.

The chain recombines TRBV7-9 with TRBJ1-3; D is ambiguous. V shed 5 bases and J shed 3 bases, with 14 bases lying between them. From germline, CDR1 is SEHNR and CDR2 FQNEAQ (reference sequence). The length of the CDR3 is 15 residues. The CDR3: CASSANEIIGNTIYF. For the CDR3, the DNA is TGTGCCAGCAGCGCAAACGAGATTATTGGAAACACCATATATTTT.

The chain links TRBV4-3 to TRBJ2-7; 7 bases are shared with TRBD1. CDR3 length: 15 residues. Trimming took 1 base from V and 1 from J; bases not matched to a gene: 4. Per germline, CDR1 LGHNA and CDR2 YSLEER. As DNA, the CDR3 is TGCGCCAGCAGCCAAGGACAGGGAACTTCCTACGAGCAGTACTTC. Translating gives CASSQGQGTSYEQYF.

The gene calls are TRBV9 and TRBJ2-6; 11 bases align to TRBD1. With V trimmed by 5 bases and J by 1 base, 14 bases remained unmatched. Germline CDR1 reads SGDLS; CDR2 reads YYNGEE. This CDR3 has 20 residues. CDR3 amino acids: CASRRGGGQGAKSGANVLTF. The CDR3 DNA is TGTGCCAGCAGAAGGGGTGGAGGACAGGGGGCCAAGTCTGGGGCCAACGTCCTGACTTTC.

The J gene is TRBJ1-2, the V gene TRBV15; 7 bases align to TRBD1. With V trimmed by 0 bases and J by 7 bases, 5 bases remained unmatched. The CDR3 spans 14 residues. Germline V gene sequence: CDR1 LNHNV, CDR2 YYDKDF (reference sequence). CDR3 region: CATSREVTGTGYTF. DNA for the CDR3: TGTGCCACCAGCAGAGAAGTGACAGGGACTGGCTACACCTTC.

V and J are TRBV4-3 and TRBJ2-7; D not resolved. Germline CDR1 and CDR2: LGHNA and YSLEER. CDR3 length: 13 residues. V was shortened by 1 base and J by 0 bases, with 4 bases between the two germline ends. This CDR3 reads CASSQVLSYEQYF. The DNA for the CDR3 is TGCGCCAGCAGCCAAGTACTCTCCTACGAGCAGTACTTC.

The rearrangement joins TRBV5-6 to TRBJ2-1, with 11 nucleotides matching TRBD2. CDR1 SGHDT and CDR2 YYEEEE come from the germline V gene. V shed 1 base, J shed 4 bases, and the junction held 10 bases outside the gene matches. The CDR3 covers 18 residues. CDR3 region: CASSLNPLAGGHYNEQFF. The CDR3 coding sequence is TGTGCCAGCAGCTTGAATCCCCTAGCGGGGGGCCATTACAATGAGCAGTTCTTC. Full variable domain (remainder filled in from reference TRBV5-6 and TRBJ2-1): DAGVTQSPTHLIKTRGQQVTLRCSPKSGHDTVSWYQQALGQGPQFIFQYYEEEERQRGNFPDRFSGHQFPNYSSELNVNALLLGDSALYLCASSLNPLAGGHYNEQFFGPGTRLTVL.

In nucleotides, the CDR3 is TGTGCCAGCAGCTCTAAGGCGGGACAGCCCAATGAGCAGTTCTTC. This translates into CASSSKAGQPNEQFF. The V gene is TRBV5-4, the J gene TRBJ2-1; D may be TRBD1 (7 bases). Germline V gives CDR1 SGHNT, CDR2 YYREEE (reference sequence). The germline V and J ends were trimmed by 3 bases and 6 bases, with 16 bases remaining between them. There are 15 residues in the CDR3.

This chain links TRBV7-3 with TRBJ2-2; 7 nucleotides agree with TRBD1. J lost 4 bases, V lost 5 bases, and 7 bases had no gene match. The CDR3 is made up of 15 amino acids. Germline values: CDR1 SGHTA, CDR2 FQGTGA. CDR3 bases: TGTGCCAGCAGCCCCGGGACAGCCACCACCGGGGAGCTGTTTTTT. As protein: CASSPGTATTGELFF.

This clone was observed a few times. The V gene is TRBV4-2, the J gene TRBJ1-3; TRBD1 is a possible D gene (6 bases). V was pared by 5 bases and J by 7 bases, with 15 bases between. This CDR3 contains 14 residues. Germline CDR1 reads LGHNA; CDR2 reads YNFKEQ. CDR3 nucleotides: TGTGCCAGCAGCGTACAGGGAGTCCAGAACACCATATATTTT. Its protein is CASSVQGVQNTIYF.

V usage is TRBV20-1 and J usage is TRBJ1-1; D is unresolved. CDR1 is DFQATT, CDR2 SNEGSKA, per germline (reference sequence). V was clipped by 3 bases and J by 2 bases, with 4 bases between them. The CDR3 length is 11 residues. The CDR3: CSASLNTEAFF. CDR3 DNA: TGCAGTGCTAGCCTCAACACTGAAGCTTTCTTT.

The J gene is TRBJ1-3, the V gene TRBV6-1; D possibly corresponds to TRBD1 (5 bases). The CDR3 contains 16 residues. Looked up from germline, CDR1 is MNHNS and CDR2 is SASEGT. The ends were cut back, 3 bases at V and 0 bases at J, with 12 bases in the middle. The CDR3 sequence is CASSDRQLTSGNTIYF. For the CDR3, the DNA is TGTGCCAGCAGTGATAGACAGTTAACCTCTGGAAACACCATATATTTT.

This clone appeared a few times. The rearrangement joins TRBV4-3 to TRBJ1-3, with D hard to call. This CDR3 has 17 amino acids. The V gene lost 2 bases and the J gene lost 0 bases, with 14 bases spanning the gap. The germline gives CDR1 LGHNA, CDR2 YSLEER. CDR3 amino acids: CASSQSWAVGSGNTIYF. CDR3 in DNA: TGCGCCAGCAGCCAATCTTGGGCAGTCGGCTCTGGAAACACCATATATTTT.